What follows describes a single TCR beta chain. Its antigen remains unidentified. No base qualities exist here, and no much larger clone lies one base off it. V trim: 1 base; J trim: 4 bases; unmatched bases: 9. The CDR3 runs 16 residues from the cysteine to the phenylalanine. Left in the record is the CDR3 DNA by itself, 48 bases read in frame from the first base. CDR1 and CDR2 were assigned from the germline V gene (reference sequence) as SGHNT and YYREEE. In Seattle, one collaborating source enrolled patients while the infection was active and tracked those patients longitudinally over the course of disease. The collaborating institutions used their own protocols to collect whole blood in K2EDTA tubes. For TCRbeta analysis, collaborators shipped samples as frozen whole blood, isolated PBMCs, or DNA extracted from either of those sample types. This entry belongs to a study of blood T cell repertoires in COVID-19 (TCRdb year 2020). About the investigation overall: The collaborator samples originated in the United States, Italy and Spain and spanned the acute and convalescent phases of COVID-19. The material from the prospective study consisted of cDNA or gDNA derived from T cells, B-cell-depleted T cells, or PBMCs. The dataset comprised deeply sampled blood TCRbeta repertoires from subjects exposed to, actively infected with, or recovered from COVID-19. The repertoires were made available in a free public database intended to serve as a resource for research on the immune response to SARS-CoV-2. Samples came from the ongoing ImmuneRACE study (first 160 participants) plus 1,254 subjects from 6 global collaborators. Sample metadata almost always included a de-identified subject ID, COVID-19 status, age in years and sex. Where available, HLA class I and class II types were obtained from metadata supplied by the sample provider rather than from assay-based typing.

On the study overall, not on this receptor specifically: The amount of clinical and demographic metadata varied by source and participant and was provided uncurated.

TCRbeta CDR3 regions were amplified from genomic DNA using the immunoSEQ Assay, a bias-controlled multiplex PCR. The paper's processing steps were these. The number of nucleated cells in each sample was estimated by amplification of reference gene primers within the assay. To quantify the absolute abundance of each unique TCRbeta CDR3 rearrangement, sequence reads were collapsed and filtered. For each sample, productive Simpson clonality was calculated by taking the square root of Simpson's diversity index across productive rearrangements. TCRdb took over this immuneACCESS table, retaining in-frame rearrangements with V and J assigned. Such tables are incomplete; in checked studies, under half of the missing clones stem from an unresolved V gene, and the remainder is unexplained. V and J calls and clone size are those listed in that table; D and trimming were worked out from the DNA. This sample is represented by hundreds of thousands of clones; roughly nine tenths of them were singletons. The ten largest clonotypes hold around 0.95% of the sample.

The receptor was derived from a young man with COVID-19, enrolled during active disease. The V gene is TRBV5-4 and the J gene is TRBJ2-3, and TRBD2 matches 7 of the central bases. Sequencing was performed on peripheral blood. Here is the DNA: TGTGCCAGCAGCTTGTCAACCGGGAGGAGGGCAGATACGCAGTATTTT. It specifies CASSLSTGRRADTQYF.